The 14 T cell receptor beta chains listed next were all sequenced from one sample in a study of control samples from healthy donors and cancer patients. Method: immunoSEQ multiplex PCR; TCRdb's copy keeps in-frame clones and lacks some. Among around 83,000 clones listed, roughly 93% were seen once. Sequenced sample: PBMCs. Receptor source: a woman aged 40 to 55 with lung cancer.

V gene TRBV19 combines with J gene TRBJ2-1; D gene uncertain. V dropped 7 bases and J dropped 3 bases, with 10 bases sitting between them. The CDR3 has 13 amino acids. The germline CDR1 and CDR2 sequences are LNHDA and SQIVND (reference sequence). The CDR3 here is CASKLDNYNEQFF. The CDR3, as DNA: TGTGCCAGTAAACTCGACAACTACAATGAGCAGTTCTTC.

This rearrangement joins TRBV15 to TRBJ1-1; 7 bases map to TRBD1. The V gene's germline CDR1 is LNHNV and CDR2 YYDKDF (reference sequence). The CDR3 contains 16 residues. V lost 1 base, J lost 6 bases, and 11 bases stayed unmatched. The CDR3 here is CATSRGLQGIKAEAFF. The CDR3 bases are TGTGCCACCAGCAGAGGATTACAGGGGATTAAAGCTGAAGCTTTCTTT.

In its sample, this clone was seen once. This chain connects TRBV3-1 (or the pseudogene TRBV3-2) to TRBJ2-2; 9 nucleotides align to TRBD1. The CDR3 is 18 residues long. In germline, CDR1 is LGHDT, CDR2 YNNKEL (reference sequence). V gave up 5 bases and J gave up 0 bases; unmatched junction bases: 10. CDR3 protein: CASSKIRDRVSNTGELFF. The DNA of the CDR3 is TGTGCCAGCAGCAAGATCCGGGACAGGGTATCGAACACCGGGGAGCTGTTTTTT.

The chain couples TRBV12-3 or TRBV12-4 to TRBJ1-2; 7 bases are a match to TRBD1. CDR3 length: 13 residues. Unmatched junction bases numbered 6, after V lost 3 bases and J lost 8 bases. Here the CDR3 reads CASSFTGVGGYTF. Here the CDR3 DNA reads TGTGCCAGCAGTTTTACAGGGGTAGGGGGCTACACCTTC.

V usage is TRBV15 and J usage is TRBJ2-7; 10 bases are shared with TRBD1. Per the germline V gene, CDR1 is LNHNV and CDR2 is YYDKDF (reference sequence). This CDR3 spans 17 amino acids. V lost 0 bases, J lost 7 bases, and 12 bases stayed unmatched. CDR3 nucleotide sequence: TGTGCCACCAGCAGAGAGCGGTGGACAGGGGGGATGGGGGAGCAGTACTTC. Protein sequence: CATSRERWTGGMGEQYF.

The gene calls are TRBV30 and TRBJ2-2, with D uncertain. This CDR3 has 14 amino acids. Trimming took off 2 bases at V and 5 bases at J, with 12 bases between the two ends. The germline gives CDR1 GTSNPN, CDR2 SVGIG (reference sequence). The chain's CDR3 is CAWSSGATTGELFF. CDR3 nucleotides: TGTGCCTGGAGTTCCGGAGCGACGACCGGGGAGCTGTTTTTT. The full variable domain, rest sourced from reference TRBV30 and TRBJ2-2, is SQTIHQWPATLVQPVGSPLSLECTVEGTSNPNLYWYRQAAGRGLQLLFYSVGIGQISSEVPQNLSASRPQDRQFILSSKKLLLSDSGFYLCAWSSGATTGELFFGEGSRLTVL.

The rearrangement uses TRBV5-1 and TRBJ2-2; TRBD1 matches 7 bases. CDR1 SGHRS and CDR2 YFSETQ come from the germline V gene. With V trimmed by 4 bases and J by 13 bases, 7 bases remained unmatched. This CDR3 has 12 amino acids. As DNA, the CDR3 is TGCGCCAGCAGCCATCACAGGGGTTTGCTGTTTTTT. Its protein is CASSHHRGLLFF.

The CDR3 loop reads CASSLVPHTEQYF. DNA for the CDR3: TGTGCCAGCAGCTTAGTCCCCCACACCGAGCAGTACTTC. This chain links TRBV11-2 with TRBJ2-7; D not certain. The germline V gene has CDR1 SGHAT and CDR2 FQNNGV. This CDR3 is 13 amino acids long. V was cut by 1 base and J by 6 bases, with 10 bases left in between.

The chain carries TRBV7-9 and TRBJ2-5; D gene uncertain. The CDR3 has 11 amino acids. Germline CDR1 SEHNR, CDR2 FQNEAQ (reference sequence). Trimming took off 3 bases at V and 4 bases at J, with 3 bases between the two ends. Here the CDR3 DNA reads TGTGCCAGCAGCTTTGGAGAGACCCAGTACTTC. Its protein is CASSFGETQYF.

V gene TRBV27 combines with J gene TRBJ1-2; 8 bases are a match to TRBD1. Germline values: CDR1 MNHEY, CDR2 SMNVEV (reference sequence). This CDR3 has 15 residues. J was trimmed by 5 bases and V by 5 bases; bases with no gene match: 10. Written as DNA, the CDR3 is TGTGCCAGCAGTATCCAGGGGGCGATTAGGTATGGCTACACCTTC. As protein: CASSIQGAIRYGYTF.

The chain employs TRBV7-6 and TRBJ1-1; a weak D match, TRBD1 (5 bases). The CDR3 has 13 amino acids. V lost 11 bases, J lost 1 base, and 14 bases lay in between. Per germline, CDR1 SGHVS and CDR2 FNYEAQ. Here the CDR3 reads CASTGGKNTEAFF. The CDR3 coding sequence is TGTGCCTCAACGGGGGGTAAGAACACTGAAGCTTTCTTT.

This chain joins TRBV4-1 and TRBJ1-6, with TRBD1 as a possible D gene (6 bases). Looked up from germline, CDR1 is MGHRA and CDR2 is YSYEKL. The CDR3 covers 14 residues. V lost 1 base, J lost 5 bases, and 6 bases lay in between. The CDR3 spells CASSQAGDNSPLHF. The CDR3 DNA is TGCGCCAGCAGCCAAGCAGGGGATAATTCACCCCTCCACTTT.

The CDR3 sequence is CATSDSPYLNTIYF. CDR3 sequence (DNA): TGTGCCACCTCGGACTCACCTTATTTAAACACCATATATTTT. This chain links TRBV6-5 with TRBJ1-3; D not resolved. Germline CDR1 and CDR2: MNHEY and SVGAGI. The V gene lost 10 bases and the J gene lost 6 bases, with 19 bases spanning the gap. The CDR3 runs to 14 residues.

The chain couples TRBV15 to TRBJ1-1; D is unclear. Germline CDR1 is LNHNV and CDR2 is YYDKDF (reference sequence). The CDR3 contains 16 residues. Trimming took off 3 bases at V and 4 bases at J, with 18 bases between the two ends. The CDR3 region has the DNA TGTGCCACCAGCAGGTTCACCATGCCCAGGAGCACTGAAGCTTTCTTT. The encoded protein is CATSRFTMPRSTEAFF.